This T cell receptor beta chain was recovered during a study of T cell changes during pregnancy in multiple sclerosis. This clone was seen only once. The CDR3 totals 15 residues. CDR1 SGDLS and CDR2 YYNGEE come from the germline V gene. V shed 2 bases and J shed 0 bases, with 9 bases lying between them. Profiled with immunoSEQ multiplex PCR; TCRdb holds only in-frame clones, not every one. The data show roughly 80,000 clones, under 95% seen once. The sequences come from peripheral blood, collected after pregnancy. The sequence was collected from a female donor in good health, enrolled as a control in a pregnancy study. The gene calls are TRBV9 and TRBJ2-1, with D possibly being TRBD2 (6 bases). The CDR3 bases are TGTGCCAGCAGCGTCTCCGGGAGCTCCTACAATGAGCAGTTCTTC. It encodes CASSVSGSSYNEQFF.